Each of the 2 T cell receptor beta chains below was sequenced from the same sample in a study of blood T cell repertoires in COVID-19. Repertoires were generated with immunoSEQ multiplex PCR, while TCRdb's copy carries only in-frame clones and drops some. The sample carries about 210,000 clones, 65% to 85% recorded once. The sample comprised PBMCs or T cells enriched from blood (not recorded which). The receptors come from a man in his thirties or forties with acute COVID-19.

V usage is TRBV9 and J usage is TRBJ1-1; a possible D gene is TRBD1 (5 bases). CDR3 length: 14 residues. V was trimmed by 3 bases and J by 2 bases, leaving 11 bases between them. From germline, CDR1 is SGDLS and CDR2 YYNGEE. The CDR3 sequence is CASSAFGGNTEAFF. The CDR3 DNA reads TGTGCCAGCAGCGCGTTCGGGGGTAACACTGAAGCTTTCTTT.

In DNA form, the CDR3 reads TGTGCCAGCAGCCAGGTGGGGCTAGCGGAGACAGATACGCAGTATTTT. This sequence encodes CASSQVGLAETDTQYF. V usage is TRBV11-2 and J usage is TRBJ2-3; the match to TRBD2 covers 7 bases. J gave up 3 bases and V 5 bases, and 11 bases lay outside the gene matches. In germline, CDR1 is SGHAT, CDR2 FQNNGV. The CDR3 is 16 residues long.